This TCR beta chain was captured in a study of a mutant IDH1 vaccine in newly diagnosed glioma. Study as a whole: Patients previously underwent radiotherapy, temozolomide, or both, and most underwent both. Weeks 35 and 47 hosted visits V12 and V13, respectively.

Indicated time point: week 47, end of study. Each vaccine dose was 300 ug of mutant IDH1 20-mer peptide, with topical imiquimod. Eight vaccinations went to patients in weeks 1, 3, 5, 7, 11, 15, 19, 23. Sequencing used immunoSEQ multiplex PCR; TCRdb keeps in-frame clones, though not all of them. The sample has fewer than 35,000 clones; roughly 80% are singletons. About this clone itself: Antigen unknown.

This CDR3 has 16 amino acids. Trimming pared 6 bases from V and 5 bases from J, leaving 23 bases between. The germline gives CDR1 SNHLY, CDR2 FYNNEI. The receptor's source is a man aged 25-45 years with glioma. The genes are TRBV2 and TRBJ2-7; weak D call: TRBD1 (6 bases). Source: PBMCs, taken from a glioma patient whose treatment included an IDH1 peptide vaccine. The CDR3 is CASRPTRQASPDEQYF. The DNA of the CDR3 is TGTGCCAGCAGGCCAACCCGACAGGCGTCCCCCGACGAGCAGTACTTC. Full variable domain (remainder filled in from reference TRBV2 and TRBJ2-7): EPEVTQTPSHQVTQMGQEVILRCVPISNHLYFYWYRQILGQKVEFLVSFYNNEISEKSEIFDDQFSVERPDGSNFTLKIRSTKLEDSAMYFCASRPTRQASPDEQYFGPGTRLTVT.